The clone carrying this T cell receptor beta chain was counted only a few times. Its antigen is currently unknown. The data belong to a study of cytomegalovirus exposure and HLA in healthy donors. Findings of the study overall: Associated with cytomegalovirus, according to the listing, were 170 or so TCR beta chains.

Sampled while nominally healthy, donors likely had unrecorded immune exposures. CDR1 and CDR2 from the germline V gene are MNHEY and SMNVEV (reference sequence). V lost 2 bases and J 0 bases, leaving 14 bases between the germline ends. This CDR3 comprises 16 residues. PCR employed 60 Vbeta and 13 Jbeta primers. TCRdb's copy holds only in-frame clones and misses some; the assay was immunoSEQ multiplex PCR. Among about 270,000 clones listed, roughly 88% were seen once. The material sequenced was PBMCs. This clonotype was sampled from a man aged 40-49 years in good health and CMV-seropositive. V gene TRBV27 combines with J gene TRBJ2-7; possible D gene TRBD1, 5 bases. CDR3 region: CASSLRDSYFSYEQYF. CDR3 sequence (DNA): TGTGCCAGCAGTTTACGAGACAGCTACTTCTCCTACGAGCAGTACTTC.